This TCR beta chain came from a study of cytomegalovirus exposure and HLA in healthy donors. The CDR3 sequence is 14 residues long. V gave up 4 bases and J gave up 8 bases, with 15 bases separating them. The germline V gene encodes CDR1 SGHNT and CDR2 YYREEE (reference sequence). Comments on this clone: Its antigen is still unknown.

Vbeta (60) and Jbeta (13) primers were used in the PCR. The protocol was immunoSEQ multiplex PCR, while the TCRdb copy is restricted to in-frame clones and leaves out a portion. The sample lists under 90,000 clones, approximately 69% occurring once. General study results and limits: Later analysis associated a missense DCLRE1C variant with TCR beta V- and J-gene trimming. TCR beta chains associated with HLA were, in a later analysis, more clonally expanded than equally common others.

This TCR came from a man aged 35 to 55 in good health and CMV-seropositive. The chain employs TRBV5-4 and TRBJ2-2; the D gene is possibly TRBD2 (5 bases). The sequenced sample consisted of PBMCs. In DNA form, the CDR3 reads TGTGCCAGCAGCCGGAGTAGCGACGCTGGGGAGCTGTTTTTT. It is translated as CASSRSSDAGELFF.